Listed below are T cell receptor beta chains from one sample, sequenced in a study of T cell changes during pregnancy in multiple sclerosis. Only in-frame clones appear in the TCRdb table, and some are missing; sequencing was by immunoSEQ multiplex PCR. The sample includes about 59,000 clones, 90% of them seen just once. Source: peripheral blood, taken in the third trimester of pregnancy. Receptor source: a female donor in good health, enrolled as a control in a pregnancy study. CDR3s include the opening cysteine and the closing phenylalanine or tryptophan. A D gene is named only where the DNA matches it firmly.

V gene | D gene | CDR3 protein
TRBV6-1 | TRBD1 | CASSGQGDTGELFF
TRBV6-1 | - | CASSDPSGISYEQYF
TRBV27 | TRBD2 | CASSLGTSGNEQFF
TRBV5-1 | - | CASSLLRTDTQYF
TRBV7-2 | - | CASSKRQGIGETQYF
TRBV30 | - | CAWTQGNGNQPQHF
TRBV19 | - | CASTSHTLANQPQHF
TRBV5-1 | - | CASSLVLRGTDTQYF
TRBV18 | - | CASSFSRTEGTEAFF
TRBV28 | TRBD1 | CASSSAGTGVSNTQYF
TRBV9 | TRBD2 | CASSVGSSGSTDTQYF
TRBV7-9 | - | CASSLGGTVETQYF
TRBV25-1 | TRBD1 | CASSDPGTGVGTGELFF
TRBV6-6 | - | CASTLTRQGGHEQYF
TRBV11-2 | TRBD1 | CASSLVDRGLDYGYTF
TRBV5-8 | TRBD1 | CASSLQGALDTQYF
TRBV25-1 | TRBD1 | CASSVPGTGLEETQYF
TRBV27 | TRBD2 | CASSGGRTSIPDTQYF
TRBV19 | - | CASSIQAGFSTDTQYF
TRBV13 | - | CASSSLPGGGTDTQYF
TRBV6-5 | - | CASTRVWGDGGYTF
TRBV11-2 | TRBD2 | CASSLDGGVALSSTDTQYF
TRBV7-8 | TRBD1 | CASSFTGQERNTIYF
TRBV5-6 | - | CASSFSGGSHFYGYTF
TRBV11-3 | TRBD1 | CASSSGTGGPSGANVLTF
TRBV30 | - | CAWTIFGTTTYGYTF
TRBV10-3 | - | CATQLGTDTQYF
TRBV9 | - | CASSVDSPSRYGYEKLFF
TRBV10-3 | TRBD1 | CAISVGTGNTEAFF
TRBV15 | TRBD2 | CATSRSSGGAAGANVLTF
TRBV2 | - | CASVEGQLSSYEQYF
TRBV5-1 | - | CASSPEIGQPQHF
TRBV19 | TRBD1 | CASSPNPQGATYEQYF
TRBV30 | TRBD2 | CAWSVASGRALDFGANVLTF
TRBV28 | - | CASSSPFEAFF
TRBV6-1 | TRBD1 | CASSGTGGRETQYF
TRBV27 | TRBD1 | CASSLMGGQGVGYGYTF
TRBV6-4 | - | CASSSGQSSYNEQFF
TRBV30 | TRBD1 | CAWSVRETGTGGYTF
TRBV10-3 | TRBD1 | CAISGGTGQETQYF
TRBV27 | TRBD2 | CASSLKLAGVEQFF
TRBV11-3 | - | CARIEGGSSYNEQFF
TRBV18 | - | CASSGGSRNQPQHF
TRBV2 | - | CASSEKAGSWPQHF
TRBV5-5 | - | CASSLVRQARLYGYTF
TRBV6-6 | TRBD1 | CASSSTGEVAYEQYF
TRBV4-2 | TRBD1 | CASSPIQGEISGELFF
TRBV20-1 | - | CSATSTEAFF
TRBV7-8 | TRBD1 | CASSFVQGFPYEQYF
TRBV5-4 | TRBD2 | CASMLAGANTGELFF
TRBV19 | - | CASSAQLGNTGELFF
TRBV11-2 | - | CASSLDRVVTNYGYTF
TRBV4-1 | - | CASSPAEAGNTEAFF
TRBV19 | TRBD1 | CASSIDGRGVGQPQHF
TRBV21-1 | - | CASSKVDSSYEQYF
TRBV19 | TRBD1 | CASNTRGSQPQHF